Shown below are 13 T cell receptor beta chains from a single sample sequenced in a study of T cell responses to AZD1222 COVID-19 vaccine. This table comes from immunoSEQ multiplex PCR, and its TCRdb copy is limited to in-frame clones, with some not included. The sample yields approximately 91,000 clones, around nine tenths seen once. Sequencing used peripheral blood, obtained on day 0 of AZD1222 vaccination. The receptor set was obtained from an adult in good health.

This sequence joins TRBV4-3 and TRBJ2-2, with no clear D. The CDR3 has 14 residues. The germline V and J ends were trimmed by 1 base and 2 bases, with 5 bases remaining between them. The germline CDR1 and CDR2 sequences are LGHNA and YSLEER. CDR3 residues: CASSQVFNTGELFF. DNA of the CDR3: TGCGCCAGCAGCCAAGTGTTCAACACCGGGGAGCTGTTTTTT.

V and J are TRBV3-1 (or the pseudogene TRBV3-2) and TRBJ1-6, with D unclear. This CDR3 is 14 amino acids long. V was cut by 5 bases and J by 2 bases, with 7 bases left in between. Germline loops: CDR1 LGHDT, CDR2 YNNKEL (reference sequence). The CDR3 DNA sequence: TGTGCCAGCAGCTTAGGCGCCTATAATTCACCCCTCCACTTT. As protein: CASSLGAYNSPLHF.

The sample holds a few counts of this clone. V usage is TRBV28 and J usage is TRBJ1-3, with TRBD1 as a possible D gene (6 bases). Deletions cut 5 bases from V and 1 base from J, with 12 bases between. CDR1 and CDR2 from the germline V gene are MDHEN and SYDVKM. This CDR3 region has 15 residues. CDR3 in DNA: TGTGCCAGCAGTATCACAGGGATATCTGGAAACACCATATATTTT. Its translation is CASSITGISGNTIYF.

The chain links TRBV3-1 (or the pseudogene TRBV3-2) to TRBJ1-4, with D maybe TRBD1 (5 bases). V was clipped by 4 bases and J by 0 bases, with 12 bases between them. CDR3 size: 16 residues. In germline, CDR1 is LGHDT, CDR2 YNNKEL (reference sequence). The CDR3 loop reads CASSLGVAPTNEKLFF. CDR3 coding DNA: TGTGCCAGCAGCCTGGGGGTAGCCCCAACTAATGAAAAACTGTTTTTT.

The chain uses TRBV15 and TRBJ2-3, with D possibly matching TRBD1 (5 bases). V lost 3 bases and J lost 5, with 12 bases in between. This CDR3 spans 14 amino acids. Germline assignment: CDR1 LNHNV and CDR2 YYDKDF (reference sequence). The CDR3 nucleotides are TGTGCCACCAGCAGGGACACAGTGGGAGATACGCAGTATTTT. Translating it yields CATSRDTVGDTQYF.

This clone was recorded only once. The rearrangement uses TRBV18 and TRBJ1-2; 10 bases line up with TRBD1. The CDR3 sequence is 15 residues long. Germline loops: CDR1 KGHSH, CDR2 LQKENI. V shed 2 bases and J 1 base; nucleotides not matched to a gene: 1. In nucleotides, the CDR3 is TGTGCCAGCTCACCAGGGACAGGGGTTAACTATGGCTACACCTTC. It specifies CASSPGTGVNYGYTF.

The chain uses TRBV29-1 and TRBJ1-4, with a possible D match to TRBD1 (5 bases). The CDR3 spans 12 residues. Trimming took off 5 bases at V and 3 bases at J, with 7 bases between the two ends. Germline V gives CDR1 SQVTM, CDR2 ANQGSEA. The CDR3 nucleotides are TGCAGCGTTCAGGGAGCTAATGAAAAACTGTTTTTT. It yields the protein CSVQGANEKLFF. Filled out from reference TRBV29-1 and TRBJ1-4, the complete variable domain reads SAVISQKPSRDICQRGTSLTIQCQVDSQVTMMFWYRQQPGQSLTLIATANQGSEATYESGFVIDKFPISRPNLTFSTLTVSNMSPEDSSIYLCSVQGANEKLFFGSGTQLSVL.

This clone was detected once. The chain carries TRBV5-4 and TRBJ1-6, with 8 bases lining up with TRBD1. CDR3 length: 15 residues. Trimming took 4 bases from V and 6 from J; bases not matched to a gene: 6. Germline CDR1 and CDR2: SGHNT and YYREEE (reference sequence). The CDR3 protein is CASSPRDRSNSPLHF. CDR3 nucleotides: TGTGCCAGCAGCCCCCGGGACAGGTCTAATTCACCCCTCCACTTT.

The genes are TRBV9 and TRBJ2-5, with TRBD2 matching 11 bases. This CDR3 spans 15 amino acids. Germline V gene sequence: CDR1 SGDLS, CDR2 YYNGEE. V shed 4 bases and J 5 bases; nucleotides not matched to a gene: 7. The CDR3 DNA follows: TGTGCCAGCAGCCCTAGCGGGGGGCTTACGGAGACCCAGTACTTC. It encodes CASSPSGGLTETQYF.

V gene TRBV9 combines with J gene TRBJ1-1; D is possibly TRBD1 (6 bases). The germline gives CDR1 SGDLS, CDR2 YYNGEE. CDR3 length: 16 residues. Trimming cost V 0 bases and J 7 bases, with 19 bases left between them. The CDR3 DNA reads as TGTGCCAGCAGCGTAGTCTTACAAGGGGGTTATGATGAAGCTTTCTTT. Its translation is CASSVVLQGGYDEAFF.

The rearrangement uses TRBV5-1 and TRBJ2-3; maybe TRBD2 (5 bases). Trimming shortened V by 0 bases and J by 2 bases, and 22 bases separated the two germline ends. This CDR3 has 19 amino acids. The germline V gene encodes CDR1 SGHRS and CDR2 YFSETQ. CDR3 sequence: CASSLVGGVMSFFTDTQYF. Here the CDR3 DNA reads TGCGCCAGCAGCTTGGTCGGAGGCGTCATGTCCTTCTTCACAGATACGCAGTATTTT.

The V gene is TRBV18, the J gene TRBJ1-1; TRBD1 aligns across 9 bases. This CDR3 region has 16 residues. V was clipped by 3 bases and J by 3 bases; unmatched bases: 8. Germline V gives CDR1 KGHSH, CDR2 LQKENI. The chain's CDR3 is CASSPLTGGEDTEAFF. CDR3 coding DNA: TGTGCCAGCTCACCGCTGACAGGGGGAGAGGACACTGAAGCTTTCTTT.

The rearrangement links TRBV14 to TRBJ2-1; possibly TRBD1 for D (6 bases). V was cut by 1 base and J by 9 bases, with 10 bases left in between. The CDR3 covers 13 residues. The V gene's germline CDR1 is SGHDN and CDR2 FVKESK. The CDR3 sequence is CASSQALGGEQFF. For the CDR3, the DNA is TGTGCCAGCAGCCAAGCGCTAGGGGGTGAGCAGTTCTTC.